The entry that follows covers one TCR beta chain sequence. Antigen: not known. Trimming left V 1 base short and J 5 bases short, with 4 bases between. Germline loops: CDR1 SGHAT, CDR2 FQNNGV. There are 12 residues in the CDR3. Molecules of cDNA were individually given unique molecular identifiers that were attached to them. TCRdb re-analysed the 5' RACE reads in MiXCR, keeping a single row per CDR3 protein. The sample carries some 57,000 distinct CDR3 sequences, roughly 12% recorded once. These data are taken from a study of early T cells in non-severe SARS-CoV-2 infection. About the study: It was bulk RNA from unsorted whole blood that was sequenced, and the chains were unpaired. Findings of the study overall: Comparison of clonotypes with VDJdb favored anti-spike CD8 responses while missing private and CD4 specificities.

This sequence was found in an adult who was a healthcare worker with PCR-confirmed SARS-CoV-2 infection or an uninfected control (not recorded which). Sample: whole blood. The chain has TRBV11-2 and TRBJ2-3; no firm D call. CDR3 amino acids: CASSLGGDTQYF. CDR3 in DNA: TGTGCCAGCAGCTTAGGTGGAGATACGCAGTATTTT. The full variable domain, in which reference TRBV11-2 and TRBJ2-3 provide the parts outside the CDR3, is EAGVAQSPRYKIIEKRQSVAFWCNPISGHATLYWYQQILGQGPKLLIQFQNNGVVDDSQLPKDRFSAERLKGVDSTLKIQPAKLEDSAVYLCASSLGGDTQYFGPGTRLTVL.